This TCR beta chain was retrieved from a study of vaccination and CD4 T cells after COVID-19. Study results and limitations: Researchers report that a median 86.3% of reactive clones in convalescent patients surfaced only post-vaccination.

CDR1 WSHSY and CDR2 SAAADI come from the germline V gene. The CDR3 runs 15 residues. The germline V and J ends were trimmed by 0 bases and 3 bases, with 12 bases remaining between them. The sample's treatment: roughly ten-day PBMC culture with coronavirus spike peptide pools or control peptides (ViraFEST assay). Once cultured less than 13 days, CD4+ T cells underwent isolation by negative selection. Remarks on this clonotype: Its antigen remains unidentified.

With the Oncomine TCR Beta short-read assay, DNA from cultured CD4+ T cells was sequenced. One entry per CDR3 protein, called by TCRdb with MiXCR from the PCR reads. Of fewer than 15,000 distinct CDR3 sequences detected, around three fifths appear once; the ten largest clones hold more than 10%. The source is a human donor who had recovered from COVID-19. The specimen sequenced was CD4+ T cells from blood, cultured in vitro. The chain has TRBV10-2 and TRBJ2-7; D tentatively reads TRBD1 or TRBD2 (5 bases each). The CDR3 reads CASSESLRGYYEQYF. The DNA of the CDR3 is TGCGCCAGCAGTGAGTCGCTGAGGGGATACTACGAGCAGTACTTC.